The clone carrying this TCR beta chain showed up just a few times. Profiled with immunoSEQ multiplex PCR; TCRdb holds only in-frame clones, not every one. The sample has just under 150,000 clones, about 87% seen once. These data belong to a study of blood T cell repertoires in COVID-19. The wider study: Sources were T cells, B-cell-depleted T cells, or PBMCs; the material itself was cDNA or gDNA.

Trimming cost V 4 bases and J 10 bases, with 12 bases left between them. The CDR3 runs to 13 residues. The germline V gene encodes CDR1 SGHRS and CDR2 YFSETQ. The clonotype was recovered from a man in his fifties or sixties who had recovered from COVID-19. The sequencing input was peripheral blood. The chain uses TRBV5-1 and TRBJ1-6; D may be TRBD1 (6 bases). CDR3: CASSTGNVSPLHF. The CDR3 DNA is TGCGCCAGCAGCACAGGGAATGTATCACCCCTCCACTTT.